The 5 T cell receptor beta chains presented below share a single source sample, sequenced in a study of cytomegalovirus exposure and HLA in healthy donors. The PCR made use of 60 Vbeta and 13 Jbeta primers. Sequencing was performed with immunoSEQ multiplex PCR; in TCRdb, only in-frame clones are kept and a portion is missing. The data contain approximately 200,000 clones, 65% to 90% of them singletons. Sample: PBMCs. These receptors all stem from a girl between 5 and 17 years old in good health and CMV-seronegative.

V is TRBV9 and J is TRBJ1-4, with a possible D match to TRBD1 (5 bases). The germline gives CDR1 SGDLS, CDR2 YYNGEE. This CDR3 is 15 amino acids long. Deletions cut 4 bases from V and 6 bases from J, with 16 bases between. CDR3 region: CASSPRGQGYEKLFF. The CDR3 region has the DNA TGTGCCAGCAGCCCACGTGGGCAGGGATATGAAAAACTGTTTTTT.

The V call is TRBV7-2, the J call TRBJ2-7, with 11 bases lining up with TRBD2. The V gene end was trimmed by 4 bases and the J gene end by 2 bases; junction bases not matched to a gene: 13. The CDR3 runs to 18 residues. Germline V gene data show CDR1 as SGHTA and CDR2 as FQGNSA. Written as DNA, the CDR3 is TGTGCCAGCAGCTCATCACCTCCGGGACTAGCGGCCGCCTACGAGCAGTACTTC. Protein sequence: CASSSSPPGLAAAYEQYF.

The V and J genes are TRBV6-5 and TRBJ1-5; D remains ambiguous. Trimming took off 6 bases at V and 1 base at J, with 7 bases between the two ends. The germline gives CDR1 MNHEY, CDR2 SVGAGI. The length of the CDR3 is 13 residues. CDR3 sequence: CASREDSNQPQHF. The CDR3 DNA is TGTGCCAGCAGGGAGGACAGCAATCAGCCCCAGCATTTT.

The chain couples TRBV5-1 to TRBJ2-1; D perhaps matches TRBD2 (5 bases). The CDR3 is made up of 16 amino acids. Per germline, CDR1 SGHRS and CDR2 YFSETQ. V was pared by 4 bases and J by 4 bases, with 18 bases between. The CDR3 loop reads CASSAGLAGYYNEQFF. The DNA for the CDR3 is TGCGCCAGCAGCGCCGGACTCGCCGGGTATTACAATGAGCAGTTCTTC. Complete variable domain (other parts from reference TRBV5-1 and TRBJ2-1): KAGVTQTPRYLIKTRGQQVTLSCSPISGHRSVSWYQQTPGQGLQFLFEYFSETQRNKGNFPGRFSGRQFSNSRSEMNVSTLELGDSALYLCASSAGLAGYYNEQFFGPGTRLTVL.

V is TRBV2 and J is TRBJ2-5; weak D call: TRBD2 (6 bases). CDR3 size: 15 residues. The V end was cut by 7 bases, the J end by 5 bases, with 20 bases between. Germline CDR1 SNHLY, CDR2 FYNNEI. This CDR3 is CASIATSLGPETQYF. DNA of the CDR3: TGTGCCAGCATCGCTACTAGCCTAGGGCCCGAGACCCAGTACTTC.